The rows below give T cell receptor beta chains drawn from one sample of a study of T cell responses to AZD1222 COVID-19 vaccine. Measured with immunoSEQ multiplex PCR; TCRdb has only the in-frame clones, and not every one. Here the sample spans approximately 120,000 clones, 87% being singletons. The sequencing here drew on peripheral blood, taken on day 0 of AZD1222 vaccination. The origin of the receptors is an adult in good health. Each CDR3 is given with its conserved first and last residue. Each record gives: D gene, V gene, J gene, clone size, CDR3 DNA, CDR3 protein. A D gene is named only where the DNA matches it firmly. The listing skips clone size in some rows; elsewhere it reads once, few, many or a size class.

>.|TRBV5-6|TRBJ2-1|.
TGTGCCAGCAGCTTGGTTGAGGGAGTCTCCTACAATGAGCAGTTCTTC
CASSLVEGVSYNEQFF
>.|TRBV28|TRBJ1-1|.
TGTGCCAGCAGTTTCGTAAACACTGAAGCTTTCTTT
CASSFVNTEAFF
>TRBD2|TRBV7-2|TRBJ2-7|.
TGTGCCAGCAGCTTAGCGAGGACTAGCGGGGCTGCAGAGCAGTACTTC
CASSLARTSGAAEQYF
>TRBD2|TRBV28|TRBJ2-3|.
TGTGCCAGCAGTTTCGGGGGGAAGAGCACAGATACGCAGTATTTT
CASSFGGKSTDTQYF
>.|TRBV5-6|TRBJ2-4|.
TGTGCCAGCAGCGCGGGACTCTCCGGGGGAAACATTCAGTACTTC
CASSAGLSGGNIQYF
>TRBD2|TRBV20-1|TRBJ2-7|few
TGCAGTGCTAGTTTAGCGGGAGGCAACTACGAGCAGTACTTC
CSASLAGGNYEQYF
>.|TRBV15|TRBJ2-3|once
TGTGCCACCAGCAGAGATCACACAGGCCCAGATACGCAGTATTTT
CATSRDHTGPDTQYF
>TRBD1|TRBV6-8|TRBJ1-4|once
TGTGCCAGCAGTTCCCCCCCAGGGGGGATTGAAAAACTGTTTTTT
CASSSPPGGIEKLFF
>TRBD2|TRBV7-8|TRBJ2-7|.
TGTGCCAGCAGCTACCTGACTAGCGGCCACGAGCAGTACTTC
CASSYLTSGHEQYF
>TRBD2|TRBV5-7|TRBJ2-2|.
TGTGCCAGCAGCTTGGAGATTGTGCGGGAGGGCCTCACCGGGGAGCTGTTTTTT
CASSLEIVREGLTGELFF
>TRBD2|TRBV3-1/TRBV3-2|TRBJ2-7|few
TGTGCCAGCAGTTACGGACTAGCGGGAGGTTCCTACGAGCAGTACTTC
CASSYGLAGGSYEQYF
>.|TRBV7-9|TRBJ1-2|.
TGTGCCAGCAGCTTAACAGGGATCTATGGCTACACCTTC
CASSLTGIYGYTF
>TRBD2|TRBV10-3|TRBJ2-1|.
TGTGCCATCAGTGAGATGGGGGGGTCTTACAATGAGCAGTTCTTC
CAISEMGGSYNEQFF
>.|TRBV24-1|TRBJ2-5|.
TGTGCCACCAGCGAACACAGGGACACGGAGACCCAGTACTTC
CATSEHRDTETQYF
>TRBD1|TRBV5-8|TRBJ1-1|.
TGTGCCAGCAGGTTTCAGACAGGGTGGTCTGAAGCTTTCTTT
CASRFQTGWSEAFF
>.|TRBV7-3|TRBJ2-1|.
TGTGCCAGCAGCTTAATAGGAGGGCTTGGGCATGAGCAGTTCTTC
CASSLIGGLGHEQFF
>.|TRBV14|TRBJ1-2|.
TGTGCCAGCAGCCAAGGGTCCAAACCCTGGCGTGGCTACACCTTC
CASSQGSKPWRGYTF
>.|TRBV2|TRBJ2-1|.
TGTGCCAGCAGTGCGGCGACCCTCGACTACAATGAGCAGTTCTTC
CASSAATLDYNEQFF
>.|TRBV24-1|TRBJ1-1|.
TGTGCCACAGACACCGGGACACCAAACACTGAAGCTTTCTTT
CATDTGTPNTEAFF
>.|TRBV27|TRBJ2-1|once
TGTGCCAGCAGCCTCTACGCGGCTCGGAGCTCCTACAATGAGCAGTTCTTC
CASSLYAARSSYNEQFF
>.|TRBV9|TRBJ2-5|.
TGTGCCAGCAGCGTAGAGGGGGGCCAAGAGACCCAGTACTTC
CASSVEGGQETQYF
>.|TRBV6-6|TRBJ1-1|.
TGTGCCAGCAGTTACTCCAAGGCCCCTCCTTTCTTT
CASSYSKAPPFF
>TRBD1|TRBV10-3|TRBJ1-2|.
TGTGCCATCAGTGAGTCGGTACAGGGGGCAGGGGGCTACACCTTC
CAISESVQGAGGYTF
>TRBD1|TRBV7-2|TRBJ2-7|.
TGTGCCAGCAGCTTAGTTGGACAGGGGGTTCACGAGCAGTACTTC
CASSLVGQGVHEQYF
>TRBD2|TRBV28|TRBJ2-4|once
TGTGCCAGCAGTTTAGACGGGAGGGCCAAAAACATTCAGTACTTC
CASSLDGRAKNIQYF
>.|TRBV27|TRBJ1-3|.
TGTGCCAGCAGTTTCTTCGGAGTTCAGGGTTTTGCTGGAAACACCATATATTTT
CASSFFGVQGFAGNTIYF
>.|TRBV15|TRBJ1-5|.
TGTGCCACCAGCATTCGTGACGATCAGCCCCAGCATTTT
CATSIRDDQPQHF
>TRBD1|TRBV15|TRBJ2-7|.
TGTGCCACCAGCACAACCCCGGACAGGGAATTCTACGAGCAGTACTTC
CATSTTPDREFYEQYF
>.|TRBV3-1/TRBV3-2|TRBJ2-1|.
TGTGCCAGCATCTCTTCTCTGGGTGAGCAGTTCTTC
CASISSLGEQFF
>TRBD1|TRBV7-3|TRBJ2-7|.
TGTGCCAGCGCAGAGGGGGCTGGCTCCTACGAGCAGTACTTC
CASAEGAGSYEQYF
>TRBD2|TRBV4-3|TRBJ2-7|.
TGCGCCAGCAGCCAAGATGCTAGCGGGAATTTGGCGAGGCAGTACTTC
CASSQDASGNLARQYF
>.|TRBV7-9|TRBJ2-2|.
TGTGCCAGCAGACCAGACTTGGACGGCACCGGGGAGCTGTTTTTT
CASRPDLDGTGELFF
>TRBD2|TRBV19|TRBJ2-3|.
TGTGCCAGTAGTATAGAGTCTAGCGGAACGACAGATACGCAGTATTTT
CASSIESSGTTDTQYF
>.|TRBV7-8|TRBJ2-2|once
TGTGCCAGCAGCTATAGGGGGGCAGTCACCGGGGAGCTGTTTTTT
CASSYRGAVTGELFF
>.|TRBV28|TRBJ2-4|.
TGTGCCAGCACGGACCGACAGGTAGCCAAAAACATTCAGTACTTC
CASTDRQVAKNIQYF
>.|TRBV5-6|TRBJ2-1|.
TGTGCCAGCAGCTCGGAGGTTGAGCAGTTCTTC
CASSSEVEQFF
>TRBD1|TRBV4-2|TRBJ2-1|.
TGTGCCAGCAGCCTTCGACAGGGGCCTGCCTACAATGAGCAGTTCTTC
CASSLRQGPAYNEQFF